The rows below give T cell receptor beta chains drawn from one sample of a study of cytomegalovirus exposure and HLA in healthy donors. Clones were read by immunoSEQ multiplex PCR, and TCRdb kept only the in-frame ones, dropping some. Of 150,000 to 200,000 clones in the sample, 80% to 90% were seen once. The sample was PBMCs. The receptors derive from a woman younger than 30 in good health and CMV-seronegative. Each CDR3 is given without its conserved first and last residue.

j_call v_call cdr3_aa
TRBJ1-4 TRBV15 ATSRAGTANEKLF
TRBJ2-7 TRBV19 ASSYGRGHYEQY
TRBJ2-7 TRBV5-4 ASTLGQGSSYEQY
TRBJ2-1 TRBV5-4 ASSLGQQRSYNEQF
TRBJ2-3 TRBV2 ASNKEGQDTDTQY
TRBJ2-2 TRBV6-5 ASSRGGGAAGELF
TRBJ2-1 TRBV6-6 ASSLISGILENEQF
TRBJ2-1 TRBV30 AWSARLAGGGEQF
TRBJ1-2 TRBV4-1 ASSHATGVGTRNGYT
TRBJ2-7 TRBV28 ASRIQGASYEQY
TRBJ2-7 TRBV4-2 ASSQVSSGTSYEQY
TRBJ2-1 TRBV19 ASSGRDRDYNEQF
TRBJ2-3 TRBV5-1 ASSVGPGWSTDTQY
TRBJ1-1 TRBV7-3 ASSLLTVTGTAGI
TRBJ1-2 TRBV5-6 ASSPDLAHGYT
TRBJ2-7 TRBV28 ASSSWSRPY
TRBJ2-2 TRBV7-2 ASSLRTGGTGELF
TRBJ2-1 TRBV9 ASSDGSLAYNEQF
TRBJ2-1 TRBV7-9 ASKEGNSGNNEQF
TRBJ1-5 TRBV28 ASNHLHSRTGFNQPQH
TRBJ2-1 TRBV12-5 ASGSGTGTNNEQF
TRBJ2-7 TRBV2 ASSEVRGRYEQY
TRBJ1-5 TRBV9 ASSRGEGNQPQH
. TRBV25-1 ASRTTGRSYEQY
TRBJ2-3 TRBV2 ASSDQIGATDTQY
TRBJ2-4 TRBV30 AWSRDRTSGRVRNIQY
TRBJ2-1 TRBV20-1 SASDGDEQF
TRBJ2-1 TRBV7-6 ASSLDTYNEQF
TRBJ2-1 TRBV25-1 ASSLSPGFQF
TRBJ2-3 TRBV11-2 ASSYFSTDTQY
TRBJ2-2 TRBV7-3 ASSLQGYTGELF
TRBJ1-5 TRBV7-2 ASSLRIAGTQPQH